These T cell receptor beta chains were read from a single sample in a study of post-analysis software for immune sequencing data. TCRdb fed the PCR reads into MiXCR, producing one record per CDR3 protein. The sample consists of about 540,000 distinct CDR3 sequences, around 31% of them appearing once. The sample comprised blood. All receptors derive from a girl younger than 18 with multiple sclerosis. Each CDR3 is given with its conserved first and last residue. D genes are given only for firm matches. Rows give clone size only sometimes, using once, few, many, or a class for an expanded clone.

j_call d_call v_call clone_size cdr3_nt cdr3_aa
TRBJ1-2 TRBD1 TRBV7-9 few TGTGCCAGCAGCTTCGGACAGGGGGACTACACCTTC CASSFGQGDYTF
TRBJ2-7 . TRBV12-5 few TGTGCTAGTGGACCGGGACCGTTATACGAGCAGTACTTC CASGPGPLYEQYF
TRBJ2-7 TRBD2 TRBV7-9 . TGTGCCAGCAGCTTAGTACTAGCGGGGGCCACCTACGAGCAGTACTTC CASSLVLAGATYEQYF
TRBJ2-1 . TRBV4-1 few TGCGCCAGCAGCCCCTATTTCAACAATGAGCAGTTCTTC CASSPYFNNEQFF
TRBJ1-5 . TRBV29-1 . TGCAGCGCCGGGGAAGGGGATCAGCCCCAGCATTTT CSAGEGDQPQHF
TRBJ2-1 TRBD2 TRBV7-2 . TGTGCCAGCAGATCTAGCGGGGAAACCAATGAGCAGTTCTTC CASRSSGETNEQFF
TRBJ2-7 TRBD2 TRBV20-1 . TGCAGTGCTAGAGAGGGGGGGTACTACGAGCAGTACTTC CSAREGGYYEQYF
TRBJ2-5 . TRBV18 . TGTGCCAGCTCACCACTCAACGGAATGGAGACCCAGTACTTC CASSPLNGMETQYF
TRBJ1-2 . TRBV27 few TGTGCCAGCAGTTTATATCCGGGACTTGACTATGGCTACACCTTC CASSLYPGLDYGYTF
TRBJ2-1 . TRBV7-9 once TGTGCCAGTCACCACGCTCGGGGACGGTACAATGAGCAGTTCTTC CASHHARGRYNEQFF
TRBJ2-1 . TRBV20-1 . TGCAGTGCTAGAGATCTCCGGGGAACCCCTACTTGGAATGAGCAGTTCTTC CSARDLRGTPTWNEQFF
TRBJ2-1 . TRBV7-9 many TGTGCCAGCAGCTTAGGTTCCAATGAGCAGTTCTTC CASSLGSNEQFF
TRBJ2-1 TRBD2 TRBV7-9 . TGTGCCAGCAGCGGTAGCGGGGGGGCCGCGCTGACCTACAATGAGCAGTTCTTC CASSGSGGAALTYNEQFF
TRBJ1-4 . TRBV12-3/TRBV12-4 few TGTGCCAGCAGTTTGAGGGGGACTAATGAAAAACTGTTTTTT CASSLRGTNEKLFF
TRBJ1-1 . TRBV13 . TGTGCCAGCAGCTTAGAGCGGACCCCGATAGCTTTCTTT CASSLERTPIAFF
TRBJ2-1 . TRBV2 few TGTGCCAGCAGTGAAATCCTTGAGCAGTTCTTC CASSEILEQFF
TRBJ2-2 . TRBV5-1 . TGCGCCAGCAGTGTGAGGGGGAACACCGGGGAGCTGTTTTTT CASSVRGNTGELFF
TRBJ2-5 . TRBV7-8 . TGTGCCAGCAGCTTATACCGGGACCGACAAGAGACCCAGTACTTC CASSLYRDRQETQYF
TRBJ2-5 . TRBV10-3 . TGTGCCATCAGTGAGTCCACGGGGGTCTTCGGGACCCAGTACTTC CAISESTGVFGTQYF
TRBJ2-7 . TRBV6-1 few TGTGCCAGCCGAGGACAGCGCCCTTCCTACGAGCAGTACTTC CASRGQRPSYEQYF
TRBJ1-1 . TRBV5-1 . TGCGCCAGCAGCTTGGTCACGGGAGGTGGTCCTAACACTGAAGCTTTCTTT CASSLVTGGGPNTEAFF
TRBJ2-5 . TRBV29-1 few TGCAGCGTTGAAGGACAGACCCAGTACTTC CSVEGQTQYF
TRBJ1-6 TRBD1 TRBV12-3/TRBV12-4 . TGTGCCAGCAGTTTGACAGGGGGCGCCGATAATTCACCCCTCCACTTT CASSLTGGADNSPLHF
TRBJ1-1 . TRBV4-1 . TGCGCCAGCAGCCGGCTCACTAGGTTCGGAGAAGCTTTCTTT CASSRLTRFGEAFF